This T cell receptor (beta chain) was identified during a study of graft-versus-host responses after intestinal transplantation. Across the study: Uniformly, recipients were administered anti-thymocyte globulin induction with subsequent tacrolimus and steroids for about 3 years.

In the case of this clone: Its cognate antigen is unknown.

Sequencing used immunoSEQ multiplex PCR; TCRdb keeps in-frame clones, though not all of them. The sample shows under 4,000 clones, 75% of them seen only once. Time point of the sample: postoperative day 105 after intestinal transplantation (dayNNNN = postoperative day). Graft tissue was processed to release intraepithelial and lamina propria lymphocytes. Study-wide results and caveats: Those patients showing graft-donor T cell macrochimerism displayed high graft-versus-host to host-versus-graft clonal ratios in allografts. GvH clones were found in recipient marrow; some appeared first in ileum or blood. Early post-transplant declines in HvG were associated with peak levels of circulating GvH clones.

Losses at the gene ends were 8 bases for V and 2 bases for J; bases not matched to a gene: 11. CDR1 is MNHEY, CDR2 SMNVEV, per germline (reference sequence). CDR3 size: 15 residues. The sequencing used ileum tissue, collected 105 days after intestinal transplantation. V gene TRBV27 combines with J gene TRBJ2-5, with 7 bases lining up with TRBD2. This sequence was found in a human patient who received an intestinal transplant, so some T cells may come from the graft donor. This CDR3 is CASRSLAEKQETQYF. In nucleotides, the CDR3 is TGTGCCAGCCGGTCGCTAGCGGAAAAACAAGAGACCCAGTACTTC.